The 13 T cell receptor beta chains listed next were all sequenced from one sample in a study of cytomegalovirus exposure and HLA in healthy donors. Assay used: immunoSEQ multiplex PCR; TCRdb lists only in-frame clones, some missing. The sample contains around 180,000 clones, about 83% of which appear only once. Sequencing was carried out using PBMCs. These receptors came from a woman under 30 in good health and CMV-seronegative.

This rearrangement joins TRBV2 to TRBJ2-7, with 11 bases fitting TRBD1. The CDR3 runs 14 residues. CDR1 is SNHLY, CDR2 FYNNEI, per germline. V shed 4 bases and J 3 bases; nucleotides not matched to a gene: 2. The CDR3 bases are TGTGCCAGCAGTGCGGGGACAGGGGGCTACGAGCAGTACTTC. Translated, it gives CASSAGTGGYEQYF.

The chain combines TRBV19 with TRBJ2-7, with 11 bases matching TRBD2. From germline, CDR1 is LNHDA and CDR2 SQIVND (reference sequence). This CDR3 is built from 14 residues. J lost 6 bases, V lost 5 bases, and 6 bases had no gene match. In DNA, the CDR3 is TGTGCCAGTAGTCAACTAGCGGGAGACTTCGAGCAGTACTTC. Amino acids: CASSQLAGDFEQYF.

This clone was observed a handful of times. The chain recombines TRBV5-1 with TRBJ1-5; TRBD1 might be the D (5 bases). V gave up 0 bases and J gave up 9 bases, with 13 bases separating them. The CDR3 runs 14 residues. Germline lookup yields CDR1 SGHRS and CDR2 YFSETQ. The CDR3 protein is CASSLGQGVWPQHF. CDR3 nucleotide sequence: TGCGCCAGCAGCTTGGGCCAGGGTGTATGGCCCCAGCATTTT.

This chain links TRBV5-1 with TRBJ1-1; TRBD1 is a possible D gene (5 bases). The V end was cut by 4 bases, the J end by 5 bases, with 18 bases between. This CDR3 is 15 amino acids long. Germline V lookup: CDR1 SGHRS, CDR2 YFSETQ. The CDR3 here is CASSTGVRQNTEAFF. CDR3 coding DNA: TGCGCCAGCAGCACTGGGGTCCGACAGAATACTGAAGCTTTCTTT.

This rearrangement joins TRBV15 to TRBJ1-6; 8 nucleotides line up with TRBD1. V lost 3 bases and J lost 9; bases outside the gene matches: 4. This CDR3 region has 14 residues. CDR1 and CDR2 from the germline V gene are LNHNV and YYDKDF (reference sequence). The DNA for the CDR3 is TGTGCCACCAGCAGGACAGGGGAGGGTTCACCCCTCCACTTT. Encoded protein: CATSRTGEGSPLHF.

This rearrangement joins TRBV30 to TRBJ2-7; TRBD1 matches at 7 bases. This CDR3 is built from 15 residues. J lost 1 base, V lost 1 base, and 7 bases had no gene match. In germline, CDR1 is GTSNPN, CDR2 SVGIG (reference sequence). This CDR3 reads CAWSGLGQRSYEQYF. The DNA for the CDR3 is TGTGCCTGGAGTGGGCTGGGACAGCGTTCCTACGAGCAGTACTTC.

The rearrangement joins TRBV11-2 to TRBJ2-7; 8 positions agree with TRBD2. Germline V gives CDR1 SGHAT, CDR2 FQNNGV. The CDR3 loop spans 16 amino acids. Unmatched junction bases numbered 10, after V lost 3 bases and J lost 3 bases. The CDR3 coding sequence is TGTGCCAGCAGCTTCCTGGGACTAGTTGGTCACTACGAGCAGTACTTC. Translated, it gives CASSFLGLVGHYEQYF.

The chain links TRBV5-1 to TRBJ2-3; D remains unclear. Trimming cost V 0 bases and J 2 bases, with 13 bases left between them. The germline gives CDR1 SGHRS, CDR2 YFSETQ. This CDR3 spans 16 amino acids. CDR3 sequence (DNA): TGCGCCAGCAGCTTGGAAGTTGGCGGAGACACAGATACGCAGTATTTT. This gives the protein CASSLEVGGDTDTQYF. The full variable domain, rest sourced from reference TRBV5-1 and TRBJ2-3, is KAGVTQTPRYLIKTRGQQVTLSCSPISGHRSVSWYQQTPGQGLQFLFEYFSETQRNKGNFPGRFSGRQFSNSRSEMNVSTLELGDSALYLCASSLEVGGDTDTQYFGPGTRLTVL.

This clone occurred a few times. The genes are TRBV19 and TRBJ1-2; tentatively, D is TRBD1 (6 bases). Trimming cost V 9 bases and J 4 bases, with 15 bases left between them. From germline, CDR1 is LNHDA and CDR2 SQIVND (reference sequence). The CDR3 has 13 amino acids. CDR3 in amino acids: CASQSGALYGYTF. The CDR3 DNA follows: TGTGCCAGCCAGTCAGGGGCGCTCTATGGCTACACCTTC.

CDR3 nucleotides: TGTGCCTGGAGAGTGACAGGGGGCGCGAATGGCTACACCTTC. This sequence encodes CAWRVTGGANGYTF. The chain employs TRBV30 and TRBJ1-2, with 10 bases identical to TRBD1. Germline V gene lookup returns CDR1 GTSNPN and CDR2 SVGIG (reference sequence). With V trimmed by 3 bases and J by 6 bases, 7 bases remained unmatched. CDR3 size: 14 residues.

The chain couples TRBV11-2 to TRBJ2-2; 9 bases fit TRBD1. This CDR3 contains 16 residues. V dropped 5 bases and J dropped 2; count of bases not matched to a gene: 6. Germline V gene sequence: CDR1 SGHAT, CDR2 FQNNGV. The CDR3 loop is CASSTRDRVNTGELFF. Here the CDR3 DNA reads TGTGCCAGCAGCACCCGGGACAGGGTTAACACCGGGGAGCTGTTTTTT.

J is TRBJ1-2 and V is TRBV19, with a tentative D call TRBD1 (6 bases). Germline V gene lookup returns CDR1 LNHDA and CDR2 SQIVND (reference sequence). CDR3 length: 13 residues. Trimming removed 7 bases at V and 4 bases at J, with 13 bases between. The chain's CDR3 is CASTQQGVYGYTF. The CDR3 DNA sequence: TGTGCCAGTACCCAACAGGGAGTCTATGGCTACACCTTC.

V and J are TRBV30 and TRBJ1-4; a weak D match, TRBD1 (6 bases). CDR3 length: 16 amino acids. The germline gives CDR1 GTSNPN, CDR2 SVGIG (reference sequence). The V end lost 3 bases, the J end lost 7 bases, and 21 bases lay between the germline ends. This chain's CDR3 is CAWRRLGGPGGEKLFF. DNA of the CDR3: TGTGCCTGGAGGCGCCTGGGGGGGCCGGGGGGTGAAAAACTGTTTTTT.